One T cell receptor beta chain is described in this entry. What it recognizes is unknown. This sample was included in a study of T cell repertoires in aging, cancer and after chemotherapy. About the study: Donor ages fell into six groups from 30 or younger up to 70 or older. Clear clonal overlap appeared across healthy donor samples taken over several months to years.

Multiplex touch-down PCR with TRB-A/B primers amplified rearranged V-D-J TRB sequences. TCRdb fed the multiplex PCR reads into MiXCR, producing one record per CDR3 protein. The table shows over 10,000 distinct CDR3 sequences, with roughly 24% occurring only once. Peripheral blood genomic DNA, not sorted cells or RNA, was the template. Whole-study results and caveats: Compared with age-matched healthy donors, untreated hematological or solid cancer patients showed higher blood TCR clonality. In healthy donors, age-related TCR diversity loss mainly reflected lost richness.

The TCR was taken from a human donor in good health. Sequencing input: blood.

The CDR3 loop reads CASSYRDRGDTEAFF. CDR3 nucleotides: TGTGCCAGCAGCTACCGGGACAGGGGAGACACTGAAGCTTTCTTT. The chain has TRBV7-9 and TRBJ1-1, with 10 bases identical to TRBD1. CDR3 size: 15 residues. V lost 4 bases to trimming and J lost 3 bases; unmatched junction nucleotides: 5. Per the germline V gene, CDR1 is SEHNR and CDR2 is FQNEAQ (reference sequence).